Each of the 26 T cell receptor beta chains below was sequenced from the same sample in a study of blood T cell repertoires in COVID-19. Data came from immunoSEQ multiplex PCR; TCRdb stores just in-frame clones and leaves some out. This sample carries some 74,000 clones, 80% of them seen once, and the ten largest clones take approximately 12%. The specimen sequenced was peripheral blood. These TCRs come from a human donor in a cohort sampled during active COVID-19.

The chain links TRBV6-5 to TRBJ2-5, with D perhaps matching TRBD2 (5 bases). The CDR3 runs 13 residues. Germline V gene lookup returns CDR1 MNHEY and CDR2 SVGAGI. The germline V and J ends were trimmed by 6 bases and 7 bases, with 15 bases remaining between them. The CDR3 reads CASRRTPLGTQYF. CDR3 DNA sequence: TGTGCCAGCAGGCGGACTCCCCTAGGGACCCAGTACTTC.

The V call is TRBV5-6, the J call TRBJ1-3; weak D call: TRBD1 (6 bases). V gave up 1 base and J gave up 7 bases, with 21 bases separating them. Looked up from germline, CDR1 is SGHDT and CDR2 is YYEEEE. The CDR3 has 17 residues. The CDR3 sequence is CASSLLRRQDFRNTIYF. For the CDR3, the DNA is TGTGCCAGCAGCTTGCTCCGTCGACAGGATTTCAGGAACACCATATATTTT.

This sequence joins TRBV18 and TRBJ2-1; the D is unclear. Trimming cost V 3 bases and J 2 bases, with 8 bases left between them. CDR3 size: 14 residues. From germline, CDR1 is KGHSH and CDR2 LQKENI. CDR3 in amino acids: CASSPPSAYNEQFF. DNA of the CDR3: TGTGCCAGCTCACCCCCGTCGGCCTACAATGAGCAGTTCTTC.

The chain joins TRBV28 to TRBJ1-2, with TRBD1 matching over 7 bases. The CDR3 contains 16 residues. V trimming: 5 bases; J trimming: 5 bases; junction bases outside the gene matches: 14. CDR1 is MDHEN and CDR2 is SYDVKM in the germline V gene. CDR3 coding DNA: TGTGCCAGCAGTGATTCCGGGACAGCCGAATTTTATGGCTACACCTTC. It specifies CASSDSGTAEFYGYTF.

This chain joins TRBV6-2 or TRBV6-3 and TRBJ2-5; D is perhaps TRBD2 (6 bases). V lost 2 bases and J lost 2, with 6 bases in between. The CDR3 loop spans 13 amino acids. Germline V gene lookup returns CDR1 MNHEY and CDR2 SVGEGT. CDR3 DNA: TGTGCCAGCAGTTACGGACTACAAGAGACCCAGTACTTC. As protein: CASSYGLQETQYF.

The J gene is TRBJ2-3, the V gene TRBV24-1, with a possible D match to TRBD1 (6 bases). The CDR3 runs 15 residues. The V gene lost 6 bases and the J gene lost 0 bases, with 12 bases spanning the gap. Germline CDR1 KGHDR, CDR2 SFDVKD. DNA for the CDR3: TGTGCCACCAGTACAGGGTACCCTAGCACAGATACGCAGTATTTT. It encodes CATSTGYPSTDTQYF.

V gene TRBV4-1 combines with J gene TRBJ1-4; TRBD1 is a possible D gene (6 bases). Trimming pared 1 base from V and 6 bases from J, leaving 24 bases between. In germline, CDR1 is MGHRA, CDR2 YSYEKL. The CDR3 extends over 19 amino acids. CDR3 amino acids: CASSQAPPRSGGLDEKLFF. The CDR3 DNA follows: TGCGCCAGCAGCCAAGCCCCGCCCCGGAGCGGGGGGCTAGATGAAAAACTGTTTTTT.

On this clone itself: Germline and junction disagree at one end, which may indicate a read error. The chain is built from TRBV7-7 and TRBJ2-5; TRBD2 matches 14 bases. CDR3 length: 17 residues. The germline gives CDR1 SSHAT, CDR2 FNYEAQ (reference sequence). The CDR3 loop is CASSPRLAGGLQETQYF. CDR3 DNA sequence: TGTGCTAGCAGCCCACGACTAGCGGGAGGGCTCCAAGAGACCCAGTACTTC.

This chain uses TRBV5-1 with TRBJ2-2; D might be TRBD2 (6 bases). In germline, CDR1 is SGHRS, CDR2 YFSETQ. The CDR3 is made up of 16 amino acids. The V end lost 4 bases, the J end lost 6 bases, and 19 bases lay between the germline ends. As DNA, the CDR3 is TGCGCCAGCAGCGTATCAGGCCCTGGGAGGTCCGGGGAGCTGTTTTTT. Amino acids: CASSVSGPGRSGELFF. Using reference TRBV5-1 and TRBJ2-2 for the parts outside the CDR3, the full variable domain is KAGVTQTPRYLIKTRGQQVTLSCSPISGHRSVSWYQQTPGQGLQFLFEYFSETQRNKGNFPGRFSGRQFSNSRSEMNVSTLELGDSALYLCASSVSGPGRSGELFFGEGSRLTVL.

V and J are TRBV9 and TRBJ2-5; a possible D gene is TRBD2 (6 bases). The CDR3 runs to 15 residues. The V and J ends lost 0 bases and 5 bases respectively, with 14 bases between them. Germline loops: CDR1 SGDLS, CDR2 YYNGEE. Written as DNA, the CDR3 is TGTGCCAGCAGCGTAGGGGGACTCCCTCGGGAGACCCAGTACTTC. Encoded protein: CASSVGGLPRETQYF. The full variable domain, in which reference TRBV9 and TRBJ2-5 provide the parts outside the CDR3, is DSGVTQTPKHLITATGQRVTLRCSPRSGDLSVYWYQQSLDQGLQFLIQYYNGEERAKGNILERFSAQQFPDLHSELNLSSLELGDSALYFCASSVGGLPRETQYFGPGTRLLVL.

This clone was detected a few times. This chain connects TRBV7-8 to TRBJ1-1; D remains ambiguous. CDR1 and CDR2 from the germline V gene are SGHVS and FQNEAQ. The length of the CDR3 is 15 residues. V was clipped by 0 bases and J by 6 bases, with 14 bases between them. The CDR3 is CASSLAAGQAPEAFF. The CDR3 DNA reads as TGTGCCAGCAGCTTAGCGGCAGGCCAGGCTCCTGAAGCTTTCTTT.

The chain combines TRBV29-1 with TRBJ1-4, with 7 bases fitting TRBD1. J gave up 5 bases and V 5 bases, and 8 bases lay outside the gene matches. The CDR3 runs 14 residues. The germline gives CDR1 SQVTM, CDR2 ANQGSEA. DNA for the CDR3: TGCAGCGTTTCTACAGGGGTCAGAAATGAAAAACTGTTTTTT. Amino acid sequence: CSVSTGVRNEKLFF.

This clone turned up a few times. V is TRBV15 and J is TRBJ2-3; D possibly corresponds to TRBD1 (5 bases). V was pared by 0 bases and J by 10 bases, with 11 bases between. The germline CDR1 and CDR2 sequences are LNHNV and YYDKDF (reference sequence). The CDR3 is made up of 13 amino acids. The CDR3 loop is CATSRETGTAQYF. The CDR3 coding sequence is TGTGCCACCAGCAGAGAAACAGGCACAGCGCAGTATTTT.

In its sample, this clone was seen once. The chain joins TRBV11-3 to TRBJ2-7; 7 bases match TRBD1. The germline CDR1 and CDR2 sequences are SGHNT and YENEEA. V shed 5 bases and J 4 bases; nucleotides not matched to a gene: 2. The CDR3 loop spans 12 amino acids. CDR3 bases: TGTGCCAGCAGCCAGACAGGGTACGAGCAGTACGTC. Its protein product is CASSQTGYEQYV.

V and J are TRBV7-3 and TRBJ1-3, with a tentative D call TRBD1 (5 bases). Germline loops: CDR1 SGHTA, CDR2 FQGTGA. This CDR3 is 15 amino acids long. Trimming took off 3 bases at V and 5 bases at J, with 14 bases between the two ends. In nucleotides, the CDR3 is TGTGCCAGCAGCTTTGGGCAGGGTAGGCGAAACACCATATATTTT. Translating it yields CASSFGQGRRNTIYF.

The rearrangement uses TRBV27 and TRBJ1-1, with D unresolved. CDR3 length equals 13 residues. Germline V CDR1 and CDR2: MNHEY, SMNVEV (reference sequence). The V and J ends lost 4 bases and 0 bases respectively, with 6 bases between them. CDR3 protein: CASSSAVNTEAFF. In nucleotides, the CDR3 is TGTGCCAGCAGTTCCGCAGTGAACACTGAAGCTTTCTTT.

V is TRBV27 and J is TRBJ1-4; maybe TRBD1 (6 bases). In germline, CDR1 is MNHEY, CDR2 SMNVEV (reference sequence). The germline V and J ends were trimmed by 6 bases and 7 bases, with 15 bases remaining between them. The CDR3 is made up of 14 amino acids. The CDR3 reads CASRPGTFGEKLFF. CDR3 DNA sequence: TGTGCCAGCAGACCCGGGACATTCGGTGAAAAACTGTTTTTT.

The rearrangement joins TRBV28 to TRBJ1-1; TRBD1 matches at 9 bases. The CDR3 has 14 residues. The germline V gene encodes CDR1 MDHEN and CDR2 SYDVKM. Germline trimming cut 3 bases from V and 4 bases from J; bases unmatched to any gene: 3. In DNA form, the CDR3 reads TGTGCCAGCAGTTTGGGGACAGGGACCACTGAAGCTTTCTTT. It codes for CASSLGTGTTEAFF. Complete variable domain (other parts from reference TRBV28 and TRBJ1-1): DVKVTQSSRYLVKRTGEKVFLECVQDMDHENMFWYRQDPGLGLRLIYFSYDVKMKEKGDIPEGYSVSREKKERFSLILESASTNQTSMYLCASSLGTGTTEAFFGQGTRLTVV.

This clone was seen ten or more times. The chain combines TRBV28 with TRBJ2-3, with 9 bases matching TRBD2. Germline-derived CDR1 and CDR2 are MDHEN and SYDVKM. Losses at the gene ends were 3 bases for V and 4 bases for J; bases not matched to a gene: 11. The CDR3 extends over 17 amino acids. DNA of the CDR3: TGTGCCAGCAGTTTTTTTGGCGGGGGGGCCCGGGCAGATACGCAGTATTTT. It specifies CASSFFGGGARADTQYF.

The chain has TRBV19 and TRBJ2-3; the match to TRBD2 covers 13 bases. Germline CDR1 LNHDA, CDR2 SQIVND (reference sequence). The CDR3 length is 13 residues. Trimming cost V 9 bases and J 6 bases; bases outside gene matches: 3. CDR3 nucleotide sequence: TGTGCCAGCGGACTAGCGGGAGCTGATACGCAGTATTTT. Amino acids: CASGLAGADTQYF.

The V call is TRBV5-1, the J call TRBJ1-4, with 7 bases matching TRBD1. The V segment lost 3 bases and the J segment 5 bases; nucleotides outside the gene matches: 4. The CDR3 covers 14 residues. CDR1 and CDR2 from the germline V gene are SGHRS and YFSETQ. CDR3 sequence: CASSSGQPNEKLFF. CDR3 in DNA: TGCGCCAGCAGCTCGGGACAGCCGAATGAAAAACTGTTTTTT.

This chain's CDR3 is CASTLKPGFELFF. The CDR3 bases are TGTGCCAGCACCCTGAAACCGGGATTCGAGCTGTTTTTT. The chain couples TRBV2 to TRBJ2-2, with D perhaps TRBD2 (5 bases). The germline V gene encodes CDR1 SNHLY and CDR2 FYNNEI. The length of the CDR3 is 13 residues. V lost 7 bases and J 11 bases, leaving 17 bases between the germline ends.

The gene calls are TRBV28 and TRBJ1-5, with D possibly matching TRBD1 (5 bases). This CDR3 comprises 14 residues. Trimming left V 2 bases short and J 4 bases short, with 9 bases between. Germline V gene sequence: CDR1 MDHEN, CDR2 SYDVKM. The CDR3 region has the DNA TGTGCCAGCAGTTTACGGGGGGTGAATCAGCCCCAGCATTTT. This codes for CASSLRGVNQPQHF.

CDR3 protein: CASSPDRVSGNTIYF. In DNA form, the CDR3 reads TGTGCCAGCTCACCAGACAGGGTCTCTGGAAACACCATATATTTT. The genes are TRBV18 and TRBJ1-3, with 7 bases aligning to TRBD1. V gave up 2 bases and J gave up 0 bases; unmatched junction bases: 1. Germline V gene sequence: CDR1 KGHSH, CDR2 LQKENI. The CDR3 covers 15 residues.

The genes are TRBV7-2 and TRBJ2-6; 8 nucleotides agree with TRBD2. CDR1 and CDR2 (germline): SGHTA, FQGNSA. CDR3 size: 18 residues. J lost 7 bases, V lost 5 bases, and 16 bases had no gene match. The CDR3 protein is CASSPTSGSFLGANVLTF. The CDR3 region has the DNA TGTGCCAGCAGCCCTACTAGCGGTTCCTTTCTGGGAGCCAACGTCCTGACTTTC. Drawing the rest from reference TRBV7-2 and TRBJ2-6, the complete variable domain is GAGVSQSPSNKVTEKGKDVELRCDPISGHTALYWYRQSLGQGLEFLIYFQGNSAPDKSGLPSDRFSAERTGGSVSTLTIQRTQQEDSAVYLCASSPTSGSFLGANVLTFGAGSRLTVL.

This chain uses TRBV7-9 with TRBJ1-3, with TRBD1 matching 10 bases. The CDR3 consists of 14 residues. Germline CDR1 and CDR2: SEHNR and FQNEAQ (reference sequence). V trimming: 4 bases; J trimming: 7 bases; junction bases outside the gene matches: 4. The CDR3: CASSSPGQGNTIYF. CDR3 nucleotides: TGTGCCAGCAGCTCGCCGGGACAGGGGAACACCATATATTTT. Full variable domain (rest looked up from reference TRBV7-9 and TRBJ1-3): DTGVSQNPRHKITKRGQNVTFRCDPISEHNRLYWYRQTLGQGPEFLTYFQNEAQLEKSRLLSDRFSAERPKGSFSTLEIQRTEQGDSAMYLCASSSPGQGNTIYFGEGSWLTVV.